One and the same sample provided the 21 T cell receptor beta chains below, sequenced in a study of blood T cell repertoires in COVID-19. Only in-frame clones appear in the TCRdb table, and some are missing; sequencing was by immunoSEQ multiplex PCR. The repertoire consists of around 100,000 clones, with about 85% occurring once and the leading ten covering over 1.2%. The sample taken for sequencing was peripheral blood. Receptor source: a man in his forties with acute or convalescent COVID-19.

The gene calls are TRBV27 and TRBJ1-5, with 8 bases that match TRBD1. Trimming at V came to 6 bases and at J to 9 bases, leaving 10 bases not matched to a gene. Germline V gene lookup returns CDR1 MNHEY and CDR2 SMNVEV (reference sequence). This CDR3 comprises 14 residues. CDR3 DNA sequence: TGTGCCAGCAGACCACGGACAGGGATGGGGCCCCAGCATTTT. Residues: CASRPRTGMGPQHF.

This clone was observed a handful of times. The chain has TRBV3-1 (or the pseudogene TRBV3-2) and TRBJ2-7; the D gene is possibly TRBD2 (6 bases). Germline V gene data show CDR1 as LGHDT and CDR2 as YNNKEL (reference sequence). V lost 4 bases and J 1 base, leaving 14 bases between the germline ends. This CDR3 has 15 residues. The CDR3 bases are TGTGCCAGCAGCCGAACCGGGACTTCGTCCTACGAGCAGTACTTC. Encoded protein: CASSRTGTSSYEQYF.

The chain is built from TRBV27 and TRBJ1-6; 11 bases align to TRBD1. V dropped 6 bases and J dropped 9; count of bases not matched to a gene: 7. Germline V gives CDR1 MNHEY, CDR2 SMNVEV (reference sequence). CDR3 size: 15 residues. Here the CDR3 DNA reads TGTGCCAGCAGCAAGGACAGGGGGCTGGGTTCACCCCTCCACTTT. Amino acids: CASSKDRGLGSPLHF.

The chain couples TRBV7-2 to TRBJ2-3, with TRBD1 matching over 8 bases. The germline gives CDR1 SGHTA, CDR2 FQGNSA. The CDR3 totals 16 residues. With V trimmed by 4 bases and J by 4 bases, 10 bases remained unmatched. The CDR3 region is CASSSQGAVSSDTQYF. The CDR3 nucleotides are TGTGCCAGCAGCTCCCAGGGGGCAGTGTCGTCAGATACGCAGTATTTT.

The gene calls are TRBV11-1 and TRBJ2-6; tentative D call: TRBD1 (6 bases). Germline V gene sequence: CDR1 SGHAT, CDR2 FQDESV (reference sequence). V lost 1 base and J 2 bases, leaving 9 bases between the germline ends. This CDR3 is 16 amino acids long. Here the CDR3 reads CASSLGAGAGANVLTF. CDR3 in DNA: TGTGCCAGCAGCTTAGGGGCAGGGGCTGGGGCCAACGTCCTGACTTTC.

This chain connects TRBV19 to TRBJ2-5, with TRBD1 as a possible D gene (5 bases). Germline V gene data show CDR1 as LNHDA and CDR2 as SQIVND (reference sequence). The length of the CDR3 is 15 residues. Trimming cost V 5 bases and J 4 bases, with 17 bases left between them. CDR3 nucleotides: TGTGCCAGTAGTGTCAGGGATTCGGTGGGAGAGACCCAGTACTTC. Protein product: CASSVRDSVGETQYF.

This clone was observed once. This chain uses TRBV5-1 with TRBJ1-4, with 8 bases matching TRBD1. CDR1 and CDR2 from the germline V gene are SGHRS and YFSETQ. This CDR3 is 15 amino acids long. Trimming removed 4 bases from V and 10 bases from J; junction bases left unmatched: 12. Written as DNA, the CDR3 is TGCGCCAGCAGCGCCTCCGGGACAGGTGACGGAAAACTGTTTTTT. As protein: CASSASGTGDGKLFF.

This chain connects TRBV3-1 (or the pseudogene TRBV3-2) to TRBJ1-6, with D unclear. This CDR3 region has 14 residues. CDR1 and CDR2 from the germline V gene are LGHDT and YNNKEL (reference sequence). The V end lost 4 bases, the J end lost 10 bases, and 14 bases lay between the germline ends. The CDR3 sequence is CASSLREGTSPLHF. Written as DNA, the CDR3 is TGTGCCAGCAGCCTCCGGGAGGGAACCTCACCCCTCCACTTT.

The chain couples TRBV14 to TRBJ2-7, with D uncertain. Trimming left V 0 bases short and J 3 bases short, with 6 bases between. The CDR3 runs 13 residues. CDR1 is SGHDN, CDR2 FVKESK, per germline. CDR3: CASSQEIFYEQYF. As DNA, the CDR3 is TGTGCCAGCAGCCAAGAAATCTTCTACGAGCAGTACTTC.

The V and J genes are TRBV4-1 and TRBJ2-7, with 11 bases aligning to TRBD2. The CDR3 is made up of 18 amino acids. Germline CDR1 MGHRA, CDR2 YSYEKL. The V gene end was trimmed by 0 bases and the J gene end by 3 bases; junction bases not matched to a gene: 10. The CDR3 loop is CASSQDWLAGGFDYEQYF. In DNA, the CDR3 is TGCGCCAGCAGCCAAGACTGGCTAGCGGGAGGTTTTGACTACGAGCAGTACTTC.

The V call is TRBV4-1, the J call TRBJ1-1; the match to TRBD1 covers 9 bases. CDR3 size: 18 residues. With 4 bases clipped from V and 4 bases from J, the junction kept 16 bases outside the gene matches. Looked up from germline, CDR1 is MGHRA and CDR2 is YSYEKL. The CDR3 sequence is CASSPRMTGGEIGTEAFF. In DNA form, the CDR3 reads TGCGCCAGCAGCCCTCGAATGACAGGGGGGGAGATCGGCACTGAAGCTTTCTTT.

CDR3 protein: CASSQGRGYNEQFF. Here the CDR3 DNA reads TGCGCCAGCAGCCAAGGTAGGGGGTACAATGAGCAGTTCTTC. The gene calls are TRBV4-1 and TRBJ2-1; TRBD1 is a possible D gene (6 bases). Germline values: CDR1 MGHRA, CDR2 YSYEKL. There are 14 residues in the CDR3. The V and J ends lost 1 base and 4 bases respectively, with 8 bases between them.

This clone has just one count. The V call is TRBV9, the J call TRBJ1-3, with 7 bases fitting TRBD1. Germline CDR1 and CDR2: SGDLS and YYNGEE. This CDR3 region has 15 residues. The V and J ends lost 3 bases and 0 bases, in that order; junction bases with no gene match: 3. CDR3 DNA sequence: TGTGCCAGCAGCGAGGGACAGTCCTCTGGAAACACCATATATTTT. It is translated as CASSEGQSSGNTIYF.

J is TRBJ1-5 and V is TRBV11-1; TRBD1 aligns across 8 bases. The CDR3 loop spans 16 amino acids. Trimming removed 2 bases from V and 2 bases from J; junction bases left unmatched: 5. Germline V gene sequence: CDR1 SGHAT, CDR2 FQDESV (reference sequence). As DNA, the CDR3 is TGTGCCAGCAGCTTAAGCAGGGGGCAATGCAATCAGCCCCAGCATTTT. Amino acids: CASSLSRGQCNQPQHF.

This clone was observed a handful of times. The chain carries TRBV7-9 and TRBJ1-5; 7 bases fit TRBD1. Germline V CDR1 and CDR2: SEHNR, FQNEAQ (reference sequence). With 5 bases clipped from V and 8 bases from J, the junction kept 6 bases outside the gene matches. The CDR3 is made up of 13 amino acids. CDR3 protein: CASSRTGPEPQHF. The CDR3 DNA follows: TGTGCCAGCAGCCGGACAGGACCCGAGCCCCAGCATTTT.

This clone has a handful of counts. V and J are TRBV4-2 and TRBJ2-7, with TRBD2 identical over 13 bases. J gave up 6 bases and V 3 bases, and 2 bases lay outside the gene matches. Germline assignment: CDR1 LGHNA and CDR2 YNFKEQ. The CDR3 is 14 amino acids. The CDR3 region is CASSHGLAGAEQYF. CDR3 coding DNA: TGTGCCAGCAGCCATGGACTAGCGGGGGCCGAGCAGTACTTC.

J is TRBJ2-7 and V is TRBV18, with D maybe TRBD2 (5 bases). The CDR3 sequence is 15 residues long. V was pared by 2 bases and J by 7 bases, with 18 bases between. Per the germline V gene, CDR1 is KGHSH and CDR2 is LQKENI. The CDR3 nucleotides read TGTGCCAGCTCACCAGGGAGACGTCTGAGAGTGGAGCAGTACTTC. It codes for CASSPGRRLRVEQYF.

This chain uses TRBV3-1 (or the pseudogene TRBV3-2) with TRBJ2-1; 15 nucleotides agree with TRBD2. The V gene end was trimmed by 5 bases and the J gene end by 5 bases; junction bases not matched to a gene: 4. This CDR3 region has 16 residues. The germline gives CDR1 LGHDT, CDR2 YNNKEL (reference sequence). The DNA for the CDR3 is TGTGCCAGCAGCGTCGGACTAGCGGGAGGGGACAATGAGCAGTTCTTC. This encodes CASSVGLAGGDNEQFF.

V gene TRBV27 combines with J gene TRBJ2-7; 12 bases map to TRBD2. Trimming took 5 bases from V and 3 from J; bases not matched to a gene: 5. The CDR3 runs to 15 residues. Per the germline V gene, CDR1 is MNHEY and CDR2 is SMNVEV (reference sequence). The CDR3 loop is CASSTTTSGSYEQYF. The CDR3 DNA sequence: TGTGCCAGCAGTACTACGACTAGCGGGAGCTACGAGCAGTACTTC.

This rearrangement joins TRBV30 to TRBJ2-7, with 8 bases matching TRBD1. The junction had 6 bases not matched to a gene; V was cut back by 3 bases and J by 2 bases. The CDR3 spans 14 residues. Germline values: CDR1 GTSNPN, CDR2 SVGIG (reference sequence). The CDR3 sequence is CAWSHTGGAYEQYF. DNA of the CDR3: TGTGCCTGGAGCCACACAGGGGGTGCCTACGAGCAGTACTTC.

This rearrangement joins TRBV28 to TRBJ2-7; D gene ambiguous. Between the trimmed V and J ends, which lost 7 bases and 0 bases, there was a span of 13 bases. This CDR3 is built from 14 residues. CDR1 is MDHEN, CDR2 SYDVKM, per germline. DNA for the CDR3: TGTGCCAGCATCCCGGGTCTAAACTCCTACGAGCAGTACTTC. Translation: CASIPGLNSYEQYF.